What follows are 30 T cell receptor beta chains derived from one specimen sequenced in a study of early stage breast cancer tumors. Sequencing used immunoSEQ multiplex PCR; TCRdb keeps in-frame clones, though not all of them. Of about 50,000 clones listed, over 65% are singletons. Material for sequencing was blood. These receptors were obtained from a person in their thirties with breast cancer.

The gene calls are TRBV10-3 and TRBJ1-2; D call uncertain. The CDR3 sequence is 14 residues long. Germline lookup yields CDR1 ENHRY and CDR2 SYGVKD. Trimming took 3 bases from V and 2 from J, leaving 10 bases between them. The CDR3 here is CAISDPGKNYGYTF. In DNA, the CDR3 is TGTGCCATCAGTGACCCAGGAAAGAACTATGGCTACACCTTC.

This clone has more than one count but fewer than ten. The V call is TRBV7-9, the J call TRBJ2-7; D is unresolved. The CDR3 loop spans 11 amino acids. With 2 bases removed from V and 6 bases from J, the gap between germline ends came to 5 bases. Germline V CDR1 and CDR2: SEHNR, FQNEAQ (reference sequence). CDR3 loop: CASSLIGEQYF. The DNA for the CDR3 is TGTGCCAGCAGCTTAATTGGCGAGCAGTACTTC.

This clone was observed a few times. V gene TRBV5-1 combines with J gene TRBJ2-5, with TRBD2 identical over 10 bases. The CDR3 spans 16 residues. V was pared by 0 bases and J by 1 base, with 3 bases of the junction left unmatched. Germline values: CDR1 SGHRS, CDR2 YFSETQ. CDR3 residues: CASSLAPSGSQETQYF. CDR3 DNA sequence: TGCGCCAGCAGCTTGGCCCCTAGCGGGAGCCAAGAGACCCAGTACTTC.

The V call is TRBV5-6, the J call TRBJ2-1; tentatively, D is TRBD2 (6 bases). Germline V gene lookup returns CDR1 SGHDT and CDR2 YYEEEE. This CDR3 is 17 amino acids long. The V end lost 2 bases, the J end lost 0 bases, and 15 bases lay between the germline ends. The CDR3 bases are TGTGCCAGCAGCTTCATGTTGCGGGGTGGCTCCTACAATGAGCAGTTCTTC. Protein product: CASSFMLRGGSYNEQFF.

The chain uses TRBV5-5 and TRBJ2-1; D is unresolved. The CDR3 totals 12 residues. Germline loops: CDR1 SGHKS, CDR2 YYEKEE (reference sequence). Trimming shortened V by 3 bases and J by 7 bases, and 8 bases separated the two germline ends. This CDR3 reads CASSSPLNEQFF. The CDR3 region has the DNA TGTGCCAGCAGCTCACCACTGAATGAGCAGTTCTTC.

J is TRBJ2-1 and V is TRBV4-1; 7 bases are shared with TRBD2. CDR1 is MGHRA and CDR2 is YSYEKL in the germline V gene. V gave up 6 bases and J gave up 9 bases; unmatched junction bases: 5. The CDR3 sequence is 12 residues long. In DNA form, the CDR3 reads TGCGCCAGCAGTTGGACTAGTAGTGAGCAGTTCTTC. Residues: CASSWTSSEQFF.

Worth noting for this clone: The junction and the germline gene differ at one end; a read error may be behind it. The chain couples TRBV4-2 to TRBJ1-2; TRBD1 might be the D (5 bases). CDR1 and CDR2 (germline): LGHNA, YNFKEQ. The CDR3 runs to 11 residues. The CDR3 DNA follows: TGTGCCAACAGCCAAGGGGTAGGCTACACCTTC. It codes for CANSQGVGYTF.

The chain recombines TRBV11-3 with TRBJ2-1, with D maybe TRBD2 (5 bases). V lost 0 bases and J lost 13, with 16 bases in between. The CDR3 is made up of 14 amino acids. In germline, CDR1 is SGHNT, CDR2 YENEEA. DNA of the CDR3: TGTGCCAGCAGCTTAGATCGTGGAGACTATGGACAGTTCTTC. Its protein is CASSLDRGDYGQFF.

On this clone: A junction end diverges from the germline sequence, so it may reflect a read error. V and J are TRBV19 and TRBJ2-7; 10 bases align to TRBD2. The CDR3 extends over 13 amino acids. Germline V gives CDR1 LNHDA, CDR2 SQIVND (reference sequence). The chain's CDR3 is CASSPRLAGDKDF. As DNA, the CDR3 is TGTGCCAGTAGTCCTCGCCTAGCGGGAGACAAGGACTTC.

This chain joins TRBV30 and TRBJ2-7; no clear D. The CDR3 spans 11 residues. The V gene lost 2 bases and the J gene lost 5 bases, with 7 bases spanning the gap. Germline CDR1 GTSNPN, CDR2 SVGIG (reference sequence). This CDR3 is CAWSRQDEQYF. The CDR3 bases are TGTGCCTGGAGTAGACAAGACGAGCAGTACTTC.

The rearrangement links TRBV6-1 to TRBJ2-1, with D unclear. The CDR3 is 11 amino acids. Deletions cut 8 bases from V and 6 bases from J, with 8 bases between. Germline V gene lookup returns CDR1 MNHNS and CDR2 SASEGT. CDR3 DNA sequence: TGTGCCAGCCCGTCATCCAATGAGCAGTTCTTC. The encoded protein is CASPSSNEQFF.

This chain uses TRBV7-2 with TRBJ2-7; D gene unclear. Germline V gene data show CDR1 as SGHTA and CDR2 as FQGNSA. The germline V and J ends were trimmed by 6 bases and 4 bases, with 13 bases remaining between them. This CDR3 is 13 amino acids long. This CDR3 reads CASSRWVGYEQYF. DNA of the CDR3: TGTGCCAGCAGTCGCTGGGTTGGATACGAGCAGTACTTC.

This sequence joins TRBV11-1 and TRBJ2-3; D remains unclear. Trimming shortened V by 2 bases and J by 3 bases, and 12 bases separated the two germline ends. There are 15 residues in the CDR3. Germline assignment: CDR1 SGHAT and CDR2 FQDESV (reference sequence). The CDR3 spells CASSLHTVGTDTQYF. The CDR3, as DNA: TGTGCCAGCAGCTTACATACTGTGGGGACAGATACGCAGTATTTT.

The chain combines TRBV7-3 with TRBJ2-7; 8 bases line up with TRBD1. Looked up from germline, CDR1 is SGHTA and CDR2 is FQGTGA. The CDR3 covers 14 residues. V was clipped by 4 bases and J by 4 bases; unmatched bases: 6. The CDR3 nucleotides are TGTGCCAGCAGCTCTCAGGGGGCGGCGTACGAGCAGTACTTC. This sequence encodes CASSSQGAAYEQYF.

V and J are TRBV6-6 and TRBJ1-1, with D tentatively TRBD1 (5 bases). The germline V and J ends were trimmed by 7 bases and 1 base, with 16 bases remaining between them. The V gene's germline CDR1 is MNHNY and CDR2 SVGAGI (reference sequence). There are 15 residues in the CDR3. The CDR3 coding sequence is TGTGCCAGCACCGGGGCCTTCTTCTCGAACACTGAAGCTTTCTTT. Encoded protein: CASTGAFFSNTEAFF.

This sequence joins TRBV10-3 and TRBJ2-5; D uncertain. This CDR3 comprises 12 residues. The V end lost 4 bases, the J end lost 5 bases, and 8 bases lay between the germline ends. Germline V gene data show CDR1 as ENHRY and CDR2 as SYGVKD. CDR3 sequence reads: CAISVDEETQYF. CDR3 in DNA: TGTGCCATCAGTGTGGATGAGGAGACCCAGTACTTC.

This chain connects TRBV10-3 to TRBJ2-3; 9 bases fit TRBD1. The CDR3 is made up of 15 amino acids. CDR1 and CDR2 from the germline V gene are ENHRY and SYGVKD. J was trimmed by 2 bases and V by 4 bases; bases with no gene match: 4. Here the CDR3 DNA reads TGTGCCATCAGTGGGACAGGGGTTGACACAGATACGCAGTATTTT. Its protein is CAISGTGVDTDTQYF.

This clone was recorded only once. The rearrangement joins TRBV1 to TRBJ2-1; no check of the table's D call, TRBD2, against the DNA was made. TRBV1 is labeled a pseudogene. The CDR3 extends over 19 amino acids. CDR3 residues: CTSSQGEREASSSYNEQFF. CDR3 DNA sequence: TGCACCAGCAGCCAAGGTGAGCGGGAGGCTTCTAGCTCCTACAATGAGCAGTTCTTC.

The chain employs TRBV7-2 and TRBJ2-2; the D is unclear. The CDR3 is 16 amino acids. V was pared by 1 base and J by 1 base, with 10 bases between. Germline-derived CDR1 and CDR2 are SGHTA and FQGNSA. The CDR3 DNA sequence: TGTGCCAGCAGCTTAGGTCAAGGCATGAACACCGGGGAGCTGTTTTTT. Translation: CASSLGQGMNTGELFF.

The V call is TRBV6-5, the J call TRBJ2-3; TRBD2 matches 8 bases. CDR1 MNHEY and CDR2 SVGAGI come from the germline V gene. This CDR3 comprises 16 residues. V trimming: 0 bases; J trimming: 3 bases; junction bases outside the gene matches: 5. In DNA, the CDR3 is TGTGCCAGCAGTTACTCGTCGGGACTAGGGACAGATACGCAGTATTTT. Protein: CASSYSSGLGTDTQYF.

The chain carries TRBV5-1 and TRBJ1-1, with unresolved D. Germline V gene data show CDR1 as SGHRS and CDR2 as YFSETQ. This CDR3 contains 14 residues. V gave up 3 bases and J gave up 5 bases, with 14 bases separating them. The CDR3 bases are TGCGCCAGCAGCTCCCCTGGAGGAGGTACTGAAGCTTTCTTT. This codes for CASSSPGGGTEAFF.

Only one count was recorded for this clone. The genes are TRBV9 and TRBJ1-1; D unresolved. Trimming took off 0 bases at V and 1 base at J, with 7 bases between the two ends. CDR1 and CDR2 from the germline V gene are SGDLS and YYNGEE. CDR3 length: 14 residues. CDR3 sequence (DNA): TGTGCCAGCAGCGTAGAGCCCGAGAACACTGAAGCTTTCTTT. It is translated as CASSVEPENTEAFF.

This sequence joins TRBV7-7 and TRBJ2-1; no reliable D call. The CDR3 length is 17 residues. With 1 base removed from V and 9 bases from J, the gap between germline ends came to 22 bases. Germline V CDR1 and CDR2: SSHAT, FNYEAQ (reference sequence). CDR3 amino acids: CASSLGGSSRYSGEQFF. The CDR3 coding sequence is TGTGCCAGCAGCTTAGGCGGATCGTCCCGATACTCTGGTGAGCAGTTCTTC.

A few counts support this clone. V usage is TRBV11-1 and J usage is TRBJ1-1; D may be TRBD1 (5 bases). V lost 2 bases to trimming and J lost 1 base, with 8 bases between them. CDR1 is SGHAT, CDR2 FQDESV, per germline (reference sequence). This CDR3 region has 14 residues. The CDR3 loop reads CASSLRGTNTEAFF. CDR3 in DNA: TGTGCCAGCAGCTTACGGGGCACGAACACTGAAGCTTTCTTT.

The chain uses TRBV7-2 and TRBJ1-1; weak D call: TRBD1 (6 bases). CDR3 size: 16 residues. From germline, CDR1 is SGHTA and CDR2 FQGNSA. The V gene lost 3 bases and the J gene lost 5 bases, with 19 bases spanning the gap. The CDR3 spells CASSFKGGRQKTEAFF. CDR3 DNA: TGTGCCAGCAGCTTTAAGGGGGGCCGACAAAAGACTGAAGCTTTCTTT.

J is TRBJ2-1 and V is TRBV6-6; tentatively, D is TRBD2 (5 bases). Trimming took 2 bases from V and 6 from J, leaving 14 bases between them. Germline V gene lookup returns CDR1 MNHNY and CDR2 SVGAGI (reference sequence). This CDR3 spans 15 amino acids. This CDR3 reads CASSYAATRGNEQFF. DNA of the CDR3: TGTGCCAGCAGTTACGCGGCGACCCGGGGCAATGAGCAGTTCTTC.

The V and J genes are TRBV7-6 and TRBJ2-5; 11 bases line up with TRBD1. The CDR3 totals 19 residues. V was clipped by 3 bases and J by 5 bases; unmatched bases: 17. Germline V gene lookup returns CDR1 SGHVS and CDR2 FNYEAQ. CDR3 amino acids: CASSFGTGGWEGLGETQYF. In nucleotides, the CDR3 is TGTGCCAGCAGCTTCGGGACAGGGGGTTGGGAGGGCCTAGGGGAGACCCAGTACTTC.

This chain uses TRBV11-1 with TRBJ2-5; D not certain. The CDR3 contains 13 residues. Germline assignment: CDR1 SGHAT and CDR2 FQDESV (reference sequence). Trimming removed 5 bases at V and 5 bases at J, with 12 bases between. The CDR3 here is CASSRSNIETQYF. In nucleotides, the CDR3 is TGTGCCAGCAGCAGAAGCAATATTGAGACCCAGTACTTC.

This clone occurred once. The chain carries TRBV9 and TRBJ2-2, with no clear D. V was shortened by 3 bases and J by 7 bases, with 13 bases between the two germline ends. Germline loops: CDR1 SGDLS, CDR2 YYNGEE. The CDR3 has 14 amino acids. The CDR3 here is CASSGPLGVGELFF. CDR3 DNA: TGTGCCAGCAGCGGCCCCCTCGGCGTCGGGGAGCTGTTTTTT.

The CDR3 protein is CASSPDIYTEAFF. In nucleotides, the CDR3 is TGTGCCAGCAGCCCGGACATTTACACTGAAGCTTTCTTT. This chain uses TRBV6-6 with TRBJ1-1; weak D call: TRBD1 (5 bases). Germline V gene lookup returns CDR1 MNHNY and CDR2 SVGAGI (reference sequence). With 6 bases removed from V and 3 bases from J, the gap between germline ends came to 11 bases. The length of the CDR3 is 13 residues.